One and the same sample provided the 23 T cell receptor beta chains below, sequenced in a study of T-cell memory formation after mild COVID-19. MiXCR, run by TCRdb on the 5' RACE reads, gives a single entry per CDR3 protein. The data show roughly 500,000 distinct CDR3 sequences, with just over 20% seen just once and approximately 12% held by the top ten. The sequencing input was PBMCs or a T cell subset sorted from them (not recorded which). These receptors came from an adult woman who had mild COVID-19 (a few samples of this study predate the infection). Cell type and time point are not known.

The table lists this clonotype with a few counts. This sequence joins TRBV7-8 and TRBJ2-5; 7 bases are shared with TRBD2. There are 16 residues in the CDR3. The germline V gene encodes CDR1 SGHVS and CDR2 FQNEAQ. V shed 1 base and J 7 bases; nucleotides not matched to a gene: 12. The CDR3 protein is CASSLEFGREGGTQYF. The DNA of the CDR3 is TGTGCCAGCAGCTTAGAATTCGGCAGGGAGGGCGGGACCCAGTACTTC.

This clonotype was seen more than once but under ten times. The V gene is TRBV7-2, the J gene TRBJ2-1, with D unclear. Germline lookup yields CDR1 SGHTA and CDR2 FQGNSA. Trimming shortened V by 5 bases and J by 8 bases, and 13 bases separated the two germline ends. The CDR3 is 13 residues long. Here the CDR3 DNA reads TGTGCCAGCAGCCGGCGACTGATGGATGAGCAGTTCTTC. As protein: CASSRRLMDEQFF.

This clonotype was detected only a few times. The chain uses TRBV5-1 and TRBJ2-3; TRBD2 matches at 12 bases. Germline CDR1 and CDR2: SGHRS and YFSETQ. V lost 2 bases, J lost 0 bases, and 4 bases stayed unmatched. The CDR3 totals 17 residues. CDR3 in amino acids: CASSFGLAGTSTDTQYF. DNA of the CDR3: TGCGCCAGCAGCTTCGGACTAGCGGGGACTAGCACAGATACGCAGTATTTT.

This clonotype was recorded a few times. This chain uses TRBV4-1 with TRBJ2-1; the match to TRBD2 covers 11 bases. V lost 6 bases and J lost 9; bases outside the gene matches: 7. CDR3 length equals 14 residues. Germline lookup yields CDR1 MGHRA and CDR2 YSYEKL. The CDR3 nucleotides read TGCGCCAGCAGAATACTAGCGGGGGAGGGTGAGCAGTTCTTC. Its protein product is CASRILAGEGEQFF.

This clonotype was seen repeatedly, ten times or more. V gene TRBV20-1 combines with J gene TRBJ2-1; 9 bases match TRBD2. The ends lost 2 bases at V and 10 bases at J; junction bases unmatched: 9. The germline gives CDR1 DFQATT, CDR2 SNEGSKA (reference sequence). This CDR3 is 14 amino acids long. The DNA of the CDR3 is TGCAGTGCTAGACGCCCTAGCGGGACTGGCGAGCAGTTCTTC. It yields the protein CSARRPSGTGEQFF.

This clonotype was counted only a few times. The rearrangement joins TRBV5-6 to TRBJ2-3; D remains ambiguous. The CDR3 consists of 15 residues. Germline CDR1 SGHDT, CDR2 YYEEEE. V was pared by 0 bases and J by 3 bases, with 11 bases between. CDR3 loop: CASSLVSRGTDTQYF. For the CDR3, the DNA is TGTGCCAGCAGCTTGGTTTCTCGTGGGACAGATACGCAGTATTTT.

This clonotype was counted many times. Here the CDR3 DNA reads TGTGCCAGCAGCACTTTCCCCCCACAGGGGACCTACGAGCAGTACTTC. This encodes CASSTFPPQGTYEQYF. The chain has TRBV12-3 or TRBV12-4 and TRBJ2-7; 7 bases are shared with TRBD1. This CDR3 region has 16 residues. V was clipped by 6 bases and J by 2 bases; unmatched bases: 13.

The table lists this clonotype with a few counts. The chain employs TRBV10-2 and TRBJ2-7; D is undetermined. The germline V gene has CDR1 WSHSY and CDR2 SAAADI. V was cut by 6 bases and J by 0 bases, with 9 bases left in between. This CDR3 contains 13 residues. The CDR3 protein is CASRQPISYEQYF. The CDR3 nucleotides are TGCGCCAGCAGGCAGCCGATCTCCTACGAGCAGTACTTC.

The J gene is TRBJ2-7, the V gene TRBV10-3, with 7 bases identical to TRBD1. The CDR3 runs to 13 residues. V dropped 3 bases and J dropped 5; count of bases not matched to a gene: 4. From germline, CDR1 is ENHRY and CDR2 SYGVKD. The CDR3 DNA sequence: TGTGCCATCAGTGAAGGGCAGGGGGACGAGCAGTACTTC. Translation: CAISEGQGDEQYF.

This chain links TRBV12-3 or TRBV12-4 with TRBJ1-5, with D possibly matching TRBD1 (5 bases). The CDR3 loop spans 13 amino acids. The V gene lost 6 bases and the J gene lost 4 bases, with 10 bases spanning the gap. This chain's CDR3 is CASRDNRNQPQHF. In nucleotides, the CDR3 is TGTGCCAGCAGGGATAACAGGAATCAGCCCCAGCATTTT.

The CDR3 reads CASSLNEGPRYEQYF. Here the CDR3 DNA reads TGTGCCAGCAGCTTAAACGAGGGCCCTCGGTACGAGCAGTACTTC. The chain combines TRBV7-6 with TRBJ2-7; D might be TRBD2 (5 bases). The CDR3 consists of 15 residues. Trimming pared 2 bases from V and 4 bases from J, leaving 15 bases between. Germline CDR1 is SGHVS and CDR2 is FNYEAQ.

This sequence joins TRBV20-1 and TRBJ1-1; D unclear. Trimming took 2 bases from V and 4 from J, leaving 17 bases between them. The CDR3 consists of 15 residues. The V gene's germline CDR1 is DFQATT and CDR2 SNEGSKA (reference sequence). The CDR3 protein is CSARKMVSSATEAFF. CDR3 DNA: TGCAGTGCTAGAAAGATGGTGTCCTCGGCCACTGAAGCTTTCTTT.

This sequence joins TRBV13 and TRBJ2-2; 7 bases fit TRBD2. V dropped 4 bases and J dropped 4; count of bases not matched to a gene: 12. CDR3 length: 17 residues. Germline V gene sequence: CDR1 PRHDT, CDR2 FYEKMQ (reference sequence). The CDR3 loop is CASSSVSLAELTGELFF. The CDR3 bases are TGTGCCAGCAGCTCCGTCTCCCTAGCGGAGCTCACCGGGGAGCTGTTTTTT.

The rearrangement links TRBV19 to TRBJ1-1, with D possibly being TRBD1 (6 bases). This CDR3 spans 12 amino acids. V was trimmed by 5 bases and J by 11 bases, leaving 15 bases between them. Germline V gene data show CDR1 as LNHDA and CDR2 as SQIVND (reference sequence). The CDR3: CASSPGPGAAFF. The CDR3 bases are TGTGCCAGTAGTCCGGGACCAGGGGCGGCTTTCTTT.

The chain links TRBV10-3 to TRBJ1-6; TRBD1 aligns across 8 bases. Trimming at V came to 3 bases and at J to 5 bases, leaving 6 bases not matched to a gene. The germline gives CDR1 ENHRY, CDR2 SYGVKD. The CDR3 is made up of 16 amino acids. The CDR3 here is CAISDDRGRNNSPLHF. The DNA for the CDR3 is TGTGCCATCAGTGACGACAGGGGTCGGAATAATTCACCCCTCCACTTT.

The chain couples TRBV24-1 to TRBJ2-1; D might be TRBD1 (6 bases). The ends were cut back, 7 bases at V and 3 bases at J, with 15 bases in the middle. Germline-derived CDR1 and CDR2 are KGHDR and SFDVKD. CDR3 size: 15 residues. The CDR3 protein is CATSTGTLFYNEQFF. Written as DNA, the CDR3 is TGTGCCACCAGCACCGGGACACTATTCTACAATGAGCAGTTCTTC.

This clonotype was picked up a small number of times. CDR3 protein: CSARGGAGGVADTQYF. CDR3 nucleotides: TGCAGTGCTAGAGGAGGTGCGGGAGGGGTCGCAGATACGCAGTATTTT. J is TRBJ2-3 and V is TRBV20-1, with 9 bases identical to TRBD2. V shed 1 base and J 4 bases; nucleotides not matched to a gene: 9. The CDR3 sequence is 16 residues long. The V gene's germline CDR1 is DFQATT and CDR2 SNEGSKA (reference sequence).

This clonotype was recorded many times. The rearrangement joins TRBV5-1 to TRBJ2-3; TRBD2 matches 10 bases. This CDR3 region has 15 residues. V lost 4 bases to trimming and J lost 0 bases; unmatched junction nucleotides: 2. Germline lookup yields CDR1 SGHRS and CDR2 YFSETQ. The CDR3 coding sequence is TGCGCCAGCAGCCCTAGCGGGGGTAGCACAGATACGCAGTATTTT. Amino acid sequence: CASSPSGGSTDTQYF.

The genes are TRBV6-5 and TRBJ2-3; 10 nucleotides line up with TRBD2. V shed 2 bases and J 5 bases; nucleotides not matched to a gene: 7. Germline CDR1 MNHEY, CDR2 SVGAGI. CDR3 length: 16 residues. The CDR3 is CASSYRTSGDGDTQYF. Here the CDR3 DNA reads TGTGCCAGCAGTTACCGGACTAGCGGAGACGGAGATACGCAGTATTTT.

The V gene is TRBV7-8, the J gene TRBJ2-1, with D unclear. The ends were cut back, 0 bases at V and 9 bases at J, with 9 bases in the middle. There are 13 residues in the CDR3. CDR1 and CDR2 from the germline V gene are SGHVS and FQNEAQ. For the CDR3, the DNA is TGTGCCAGCAGCTTAGCGCTGGGTAGTGAGCAGTTCTTC. Residues: CASSLALGSEQFF.

The chain employs TRBV9 and TRBJ1-2; D not resolved. This CDR3 comprises 16 residues. V gave up 0 bases and J gave up 3 bases, with 15 bases separating them. CDR1 SGDLS and CDR2 YYNGEE come from the germline V gene. CDR3 amino acids: CASSVALQRGDYGYTF. The DNA of the CDR3 is TGTGCCAGCAGCGTAGCTCTACAGAGAGGCGACTATGGCTACACCTTC.

This clonotype has only a few counts. The CDR3 region has the DNA TGTGCTATCACGGCGGAATGGGGACAGCTCTCTGGAAACACCATATATTTT. This sequence encodes CAITAEWGQLSGNTIYF. The genes are TRBV7-9 and TRBJ1-3, with 7 bases lining up with TRBD1. This CDR3 is 17 amino acids long. The V gene's germline CDR1 is SEHNR and CDR2 FQNEAQ (reference sequence). The full variable domain, with the rest looked up from reference TRBV7-9 and TRBJ1-3, is DTGVSQNPRHKITKRGQNVTFRCDPISEHNRLYWYRQTLGQGPEFLTYFQNEAQLEKSRLLSDRFSAERPKGSFSTLEIQRTEQGDSAMYLCAITAEWGQLSGNTIYFGEGSWLTVV.

This clonotype turned up a few times. V usage is TRBV6-5 and J usage is TRBJ2-7; 11 bases agree with TRBD1. Germline trimming cut 2 bases from V and 5 bases from J; bases unmatched to any gene: 5. The CDR3 contains 15 residues. The germline V gene encodes CDR1 MNHEY and CDR2 SVGAGI. The CDR3 here is CASSYGLGQGDEQYF. The DNA for the CDR3 is TGTGCCAGCAGTTACGGGCTGGGACAGGGGGACGAGCAGTACTTC.